This TCR beta chain originates from a study of T-cell reconstitution after alpha-beta-depleted transplantation in children. Study outcomes and limitations: Hyperexpanded clones declined; after one year, newly produced T cells mostly supplied diversity. Surviving recipient cells, namely T cells and thymic progenitors, were the source of high day-60 TCRbeta diversity in some patients.

Many counts were recorded for this clonotype. What it binds is unknown. The CDR3 runs 16 residues. V lost 1 base to trimming and J lost 5 bases; unmatched junction nucleotides: 8. Germline-derived CDR1 and CDR2 are DFQATT and SNEGSKA (reference sequence). Unique molecular identifiers were incorporated into the prepared TCRbeta library. TCRdb redid the calling of the PCR reads with MiXCR, one entry per CDR3 protein. The sample has 250,000 to 300,000 distinct CDR3 sequences; 6.5% to 9% are singletons. The chain employs TRBV20-1 and TRBJ2-5; 12 bases map to TRBD2. This specimen consisted of peripheral blood, obtained 360 days after TCRalphabeta/CD19-depleted stem cell transplant. The receptor's source is a female patient aged 2 to 10 who had a stem cell transplant for Fanconi anemia, so the T cells may come from the graft donor. CDR3 DNA sequence: TGCAGTGCTAGAGCGGAAGGACTAGCGGGGTTGGAGACCCAGTACTTC. This sequence encodes CSARAEGLAGLETQYF.